One and the same sample provided the 4 T cell receptor beta chains below, sequenced in a study of T cells expressing NK-cell markers. TCRdb re-called the 5' RACE reads, yielding one record per CDR3 amino acid sequence without DNA. Recorded here are a few hundred thousand distinct CDR3 sequences; the top ten clones represent around 5%. The sequencing sample was made of blood T cells: a sorted CD56 or NKG2C T cell subset, CD4+ or CD8+ T cells, or bulk PBMC T cells (not recorded which). These receptors were obtained from a man aged 18-75 years in good health.

This chain links TRBV25-1 with TRBJ1-4. From germline, CDR1 is MGHDK and CDR2 SYGVNS. The CDR3 extends over 12 amino acids. The CDR3 sequence is CASMTQGEKLFF.

The V call is TRBV18, the J call TRBJ1-3; TCRdb calls TRBD1, which cannot be checked without DNA. The length of the CDR3 is 14 residues. Germline lookup yields CDR1 KGHSH and CDR2 LQKENI. CDR3 in amino acids: CASSPTGIGNTIYF.

This chain links TRBV9 with TRBJ2-1; checking the TCRdb D call of TRBD1 is not possible without DNA. The germline V gene encodes CDR1 SGDLS and CDR2 YYNGEE. This CDR3 is built from 14 residues. CDR3: CASSLLTGNNEQFF.

The rearrangement uses TRBV6-1 and TRBJ2-7; TCRdb's assignment of TRBD1 cannot be checked, as there is no DNA. CDR1 is MNHNS and CDR2 is SASEGT in the germline V gene. The CDR3 runs to 13 residues. The CDR3 region is CASTRQGAGEQYF.